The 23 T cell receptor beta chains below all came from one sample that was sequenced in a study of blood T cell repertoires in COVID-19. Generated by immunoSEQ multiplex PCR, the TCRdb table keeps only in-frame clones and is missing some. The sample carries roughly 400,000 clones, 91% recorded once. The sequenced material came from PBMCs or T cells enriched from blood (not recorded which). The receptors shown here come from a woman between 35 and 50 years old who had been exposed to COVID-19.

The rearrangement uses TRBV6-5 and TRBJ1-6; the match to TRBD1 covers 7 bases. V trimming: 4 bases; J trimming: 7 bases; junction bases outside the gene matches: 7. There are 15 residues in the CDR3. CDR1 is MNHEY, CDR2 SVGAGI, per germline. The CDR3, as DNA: TGTGCCAGCAGTTGGGAGACAGGGAGGAATTCACCCCTCCACTTT. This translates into CASSWETGRNSPLHF.

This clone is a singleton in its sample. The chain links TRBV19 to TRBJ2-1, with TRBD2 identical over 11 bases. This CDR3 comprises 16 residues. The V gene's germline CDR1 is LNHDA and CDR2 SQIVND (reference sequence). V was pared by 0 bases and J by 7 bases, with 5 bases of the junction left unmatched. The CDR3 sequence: CASSIEASGRLNEQFF. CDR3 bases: TGTGCCAGTAGTATAGAGGCTAGCGGGAGGTTAAATGAGCAGTTCTTC.

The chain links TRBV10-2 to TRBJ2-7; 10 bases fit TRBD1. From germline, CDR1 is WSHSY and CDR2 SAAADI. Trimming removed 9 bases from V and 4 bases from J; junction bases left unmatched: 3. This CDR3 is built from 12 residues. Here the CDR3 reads CARRTGGYEQYF. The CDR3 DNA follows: TGCGCCAGAAGGACAGGGGGATACGAGCAGTACTTC.

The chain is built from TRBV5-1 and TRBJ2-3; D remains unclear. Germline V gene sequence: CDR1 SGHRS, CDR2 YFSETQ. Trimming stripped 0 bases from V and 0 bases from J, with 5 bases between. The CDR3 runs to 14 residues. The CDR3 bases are TGCGCCAGCAGCTTGGGCCAGAGCACAGATACGCAGTATTTT. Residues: CASSLGQSTDTQYF.

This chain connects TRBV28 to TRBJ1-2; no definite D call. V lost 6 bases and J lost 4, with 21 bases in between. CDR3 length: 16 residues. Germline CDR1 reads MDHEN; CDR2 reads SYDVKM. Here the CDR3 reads CASRPRGTGSGYGYTF. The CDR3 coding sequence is TGTGCCAGCAGGCCCCGGGGTACGGGGTCGGGCTATGGCTACACCTTC.

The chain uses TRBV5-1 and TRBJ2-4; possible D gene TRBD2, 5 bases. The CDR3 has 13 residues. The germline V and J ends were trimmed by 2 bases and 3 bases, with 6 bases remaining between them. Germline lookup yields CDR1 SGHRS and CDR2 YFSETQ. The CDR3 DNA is TGCGCCAGCAGCTTCCGGGACAAAAACATTCAGTACTTC. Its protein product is CASSFRDKNIQYF.

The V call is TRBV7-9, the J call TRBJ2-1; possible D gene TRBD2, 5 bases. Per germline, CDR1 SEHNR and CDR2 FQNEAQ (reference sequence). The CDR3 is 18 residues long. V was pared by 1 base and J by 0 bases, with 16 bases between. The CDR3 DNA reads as TGTGCCAGCAGCTTAGTCGGGCTTGGGGAGAGCTCCTACAATGAGCAGTTCTTC. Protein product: CASSLVGLGESSYNEQFF.

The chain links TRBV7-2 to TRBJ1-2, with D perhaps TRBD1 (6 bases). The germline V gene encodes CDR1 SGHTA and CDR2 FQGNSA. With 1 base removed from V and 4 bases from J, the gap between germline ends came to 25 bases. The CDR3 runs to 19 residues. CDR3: CASSLGKPFTGSHFYGYTF. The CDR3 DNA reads TGTGCCAGCAGCTTAGGGAAACCCTTTACAGGGTCCCATTTCTATGGCTACACCTTC.

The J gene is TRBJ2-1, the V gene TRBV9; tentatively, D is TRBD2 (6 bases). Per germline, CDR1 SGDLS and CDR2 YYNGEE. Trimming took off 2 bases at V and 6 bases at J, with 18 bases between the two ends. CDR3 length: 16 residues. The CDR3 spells CASSVSSTSPGNEQFF. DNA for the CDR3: TGTGCCAGCAGCGTCAGCTCCACTAGCCCGGGCAATGAGCAGTTCTTC.

The CDR3 nucleotides are TGTGCCAGCAGCTTAGGGACAGGGGTGTCTGGGGCCAACGTCCTGACTTTC. It translates to CASSLGTGVSGANVLTF. This chain uses TRBV7-6 with TRBJ2-6; 9 bases map to TRBD1. The CDR3 spans 17 residues. The V and J ends lost 1 base and 1 base, in that order; junction bases with no gene match: 2. CDR1 is SGHVS, CDR2 FNYEAQ, per germline.

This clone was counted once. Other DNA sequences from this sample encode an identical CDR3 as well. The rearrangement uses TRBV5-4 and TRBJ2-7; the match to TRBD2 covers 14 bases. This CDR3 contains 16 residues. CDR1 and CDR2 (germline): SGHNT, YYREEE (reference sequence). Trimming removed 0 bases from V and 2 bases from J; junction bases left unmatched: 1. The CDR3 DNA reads TGTGCCAGCAGCTTGGGACTAGCGGGGGGGCCCTACGAGCAGTACTTC. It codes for CASSLGLAGGPYEQYF.

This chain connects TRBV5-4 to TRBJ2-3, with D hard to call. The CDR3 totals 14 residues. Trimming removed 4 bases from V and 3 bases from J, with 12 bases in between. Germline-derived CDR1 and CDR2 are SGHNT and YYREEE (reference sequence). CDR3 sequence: CASSPSYETDTQYF. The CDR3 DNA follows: TGTGCCAGCAGCCCATCCTACGAAACAGATACGCAGTATTTT.

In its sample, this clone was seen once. Here the CDR3 DNA reads TGCGCCAGCGGGGCCGCAGATACGCAGTATTTT. It is translated as CASGAADTQYF. V is TRBV10-1 and J is TRBJ2-3; D possibly corresponds to TRBD1 (5 bases). The V gene's germline CDR1 is WNHNN and CDR2 SYGVQD (reference sequence). Trimming took 8 bases from V and 4 from J, leaving 7 bases between them. The CDR3 has 11 residues.

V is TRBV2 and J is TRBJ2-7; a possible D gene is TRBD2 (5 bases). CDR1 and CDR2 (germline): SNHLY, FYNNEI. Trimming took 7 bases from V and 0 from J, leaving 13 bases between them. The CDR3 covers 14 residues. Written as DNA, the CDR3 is TGTGCCAGCAAAAAAAGGGAGAGCTCCTACGAGCAGTACTTC. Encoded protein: CASKKRESSYEQYF.

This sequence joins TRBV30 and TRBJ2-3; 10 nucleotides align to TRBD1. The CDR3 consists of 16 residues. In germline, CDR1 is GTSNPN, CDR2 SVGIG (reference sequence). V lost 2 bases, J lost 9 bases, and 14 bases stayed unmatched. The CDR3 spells CAWSIGTGVWESTQYF. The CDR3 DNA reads TGTGCCTGGAGTATCGGGACAGGGGTATGGGAGTCGACGCAGTATTTT.

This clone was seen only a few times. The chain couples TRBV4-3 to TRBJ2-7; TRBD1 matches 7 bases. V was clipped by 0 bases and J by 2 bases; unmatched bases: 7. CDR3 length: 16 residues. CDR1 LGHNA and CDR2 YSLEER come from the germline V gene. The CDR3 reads CASSQDRDSITYEQYF. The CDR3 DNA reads TGCGCCAGCAGCCAAGATAGGGACAGCATAACCTACGAGCAGTACTTC.

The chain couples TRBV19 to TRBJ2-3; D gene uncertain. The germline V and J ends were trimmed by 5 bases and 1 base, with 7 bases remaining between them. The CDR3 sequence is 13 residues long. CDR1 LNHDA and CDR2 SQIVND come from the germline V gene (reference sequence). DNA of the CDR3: TGTGCCAGTAGTCCCCCGGGCACAGATACGCAGTATTTT. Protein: CASSPPGTDTQYF.

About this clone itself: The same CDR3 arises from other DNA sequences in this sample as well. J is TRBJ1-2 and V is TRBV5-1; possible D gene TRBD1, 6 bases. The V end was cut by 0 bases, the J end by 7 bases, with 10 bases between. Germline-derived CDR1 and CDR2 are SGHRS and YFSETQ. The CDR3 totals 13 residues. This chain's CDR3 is CASSLGAGAGYTF. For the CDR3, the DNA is TGCGCCAGCAGCTTGGGGGCAGGGGCTGGCTACACCTTC. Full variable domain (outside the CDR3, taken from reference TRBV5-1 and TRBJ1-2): KAGVTQTPRYLIKTRGQQVTLSCSPISGHRSVSWYQQTPGQGLQFLFEYFSETQRNKGNFPGRFSGRQFSNSRSEMNVSTLELGDSALYLCASSLGAGAGYTFGSGTRLTVV.

CDR3 protein: CASSSLSPGQGKGNQPQHF. CDR3 nucleotides: TGTGCCAGCAGCTCCCTATCTCCGGGACAGGGTAAAGGCAATCAGCCCCAGCATTTT. The chain joins TRBV6-6 to TRBJ1-5, with 9 bases identical to TRBD1. The CDR3 contains 19 residues. Germline V CDR1 and CDR2: MNHNY, SVGAGI (reference sequence). The V gene end was trimmed by 6 bases and the J gene end by 2 bases; junction bases not matched to a gene: 17.

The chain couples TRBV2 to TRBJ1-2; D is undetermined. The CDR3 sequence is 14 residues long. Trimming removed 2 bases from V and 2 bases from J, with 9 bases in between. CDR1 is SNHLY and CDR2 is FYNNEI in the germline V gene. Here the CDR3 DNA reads TGTGCCAGCAGTGAATTCGCGGGCAACTATGGCTACACCTTC. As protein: CASSEFAGNYGYTF. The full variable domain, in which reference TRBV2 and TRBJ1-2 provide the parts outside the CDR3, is EPEVTQTPSHQVTQMGQEVILRCVPISNHLYFYWYRQILGQKVEFLVSFYNNEISEKSEIFDDQFSVERPDGSNFTLKIRSTKLEDSAMYFCASSEFAGNYGYTFGSGTRLTVV.

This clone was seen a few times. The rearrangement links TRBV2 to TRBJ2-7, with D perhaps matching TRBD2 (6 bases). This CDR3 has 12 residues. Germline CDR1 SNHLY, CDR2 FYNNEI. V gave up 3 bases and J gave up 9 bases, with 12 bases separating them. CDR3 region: CASSEALGLQYF. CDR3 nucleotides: TGTGCCAGCAGTGAGGCCTTGGGACTGCAGTACTTC.

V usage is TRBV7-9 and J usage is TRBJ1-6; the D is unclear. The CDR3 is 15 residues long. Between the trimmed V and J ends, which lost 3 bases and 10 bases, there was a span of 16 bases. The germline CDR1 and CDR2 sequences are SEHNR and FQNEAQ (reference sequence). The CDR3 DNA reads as TGTGCCAGCAGCTTGCTTTCGGGGAGGGAATCACCCCTCCACTTT. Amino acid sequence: CASSLLSGRESPLHF.

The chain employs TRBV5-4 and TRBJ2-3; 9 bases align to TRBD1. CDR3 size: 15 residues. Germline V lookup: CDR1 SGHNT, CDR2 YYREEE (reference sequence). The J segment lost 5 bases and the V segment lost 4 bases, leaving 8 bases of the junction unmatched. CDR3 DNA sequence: TGTGCCAGCAGCCCAGGGACAGGGTCTCGAGATACGCAGTATTTT. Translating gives CASSPGTGSRDTQYF.